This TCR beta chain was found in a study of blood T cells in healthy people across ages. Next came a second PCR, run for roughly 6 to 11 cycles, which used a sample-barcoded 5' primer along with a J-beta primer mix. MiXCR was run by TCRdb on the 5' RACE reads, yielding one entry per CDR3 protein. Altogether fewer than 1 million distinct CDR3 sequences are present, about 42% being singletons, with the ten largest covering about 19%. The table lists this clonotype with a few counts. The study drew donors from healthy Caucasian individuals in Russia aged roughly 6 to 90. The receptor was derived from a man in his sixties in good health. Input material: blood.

The CDR3 protein is CATSRDRDLYEQYF. DNA of the CDR3: TGTGCCACCAGCCGGGACAGGGATTTGTACGAGCAGTACTTC. The genes are TRBV15 and TRBJ2-7; TRBD1 matches 9 bases. This CDR3 comprises 14 residues. Germline CDR1 is LNHNV and CDR2 is YYDKDF (reference sequence). The trim removed 5 bases at V and 4 bases at J, leaving 6 bases unmatched.